What follows is one TCR beta chain and its context. These data belong to a study of blood T cell repertoires in COVID-19. Study at large: Collection of acute and convalescent COVID-19 samples took place in the United States, Italy and Spain. PBMCs, B-cell-depleted T cells, or T cells were the source of the cDNA or gDNA that made up the material.

CDR1 and CDR2 (germline): MDHEN, SYDVKM. The J segment lost 5 bases and the V segment lost 1 base, leaving 5 bases of the junction unmatched. The CDR3 has 14 residues. Authors' processing steps: Estimates of nucleated cell counts were drawn from the amplification of reference gene primers. Data came from immunoSEQ multiplex PCR; TCRdb stores just in-frame clones and leaves some out. That table furnishes V, J and clone size, whereas the DNA furnished D and trimming. The top ten clones hold approximately 0.8% of a sample with some 260,000 clones, approximately 86% of them seen once. The rearrangement links TRBV28 to TRBJ2-7, with TRBD1 identical over 7 bases. Sample: peripheral blood. The TCR was taken from a woman aged 25 to 45 with acute or convalescent COVID-19. The DNA of the CDR3 is TGTGCCAGCAGTTTATCTTACAGGGGCCACGAGCAGTACTTC. Protein product: CASSLSYRGHEQYF.